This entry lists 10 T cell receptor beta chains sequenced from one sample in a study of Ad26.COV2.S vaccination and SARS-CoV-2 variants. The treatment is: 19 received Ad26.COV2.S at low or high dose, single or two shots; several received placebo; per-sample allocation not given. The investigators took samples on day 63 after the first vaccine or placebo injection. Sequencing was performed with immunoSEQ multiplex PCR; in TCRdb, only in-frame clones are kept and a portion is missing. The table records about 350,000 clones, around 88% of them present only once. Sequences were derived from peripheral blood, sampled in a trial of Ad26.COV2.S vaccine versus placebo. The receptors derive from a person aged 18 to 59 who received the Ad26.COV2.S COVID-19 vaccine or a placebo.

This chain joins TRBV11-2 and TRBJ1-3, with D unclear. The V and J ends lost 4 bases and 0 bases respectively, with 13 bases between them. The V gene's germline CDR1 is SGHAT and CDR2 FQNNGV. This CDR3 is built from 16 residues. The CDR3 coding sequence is TGTGCCAGCAGCTCCCCGGCTAGATACTCTGGAAACACCATATATTTT. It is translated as CASSSPARYSGNTIYF.

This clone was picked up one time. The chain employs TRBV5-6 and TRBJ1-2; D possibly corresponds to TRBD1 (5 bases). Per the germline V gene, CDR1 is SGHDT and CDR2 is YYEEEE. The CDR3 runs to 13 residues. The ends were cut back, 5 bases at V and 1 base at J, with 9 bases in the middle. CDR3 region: CASSPDSNYGYTF. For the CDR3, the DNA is TGTGCCAGCAGTCCCGACAGTAACTATGGCTACACCTTC.

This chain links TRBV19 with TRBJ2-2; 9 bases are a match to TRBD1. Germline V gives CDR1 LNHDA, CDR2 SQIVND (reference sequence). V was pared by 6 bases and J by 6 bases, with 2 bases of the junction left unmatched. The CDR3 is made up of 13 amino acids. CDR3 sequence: CASRDRGAGELFF. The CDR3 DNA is TGTGCCAGTAGGGACAGGGGCGCCGGGGAGCTGTTTTTT. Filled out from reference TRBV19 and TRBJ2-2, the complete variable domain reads DGGITQSPKYLFRKEGQNVTLSCEQNLNHDAMYWYRQDPGQGLRLIYYSQIVNDFQKGDIAEGYSVSREKKESFPLTVTSAQKNPTAFYLCASRDRGAGELFFGEGSRLTVL.

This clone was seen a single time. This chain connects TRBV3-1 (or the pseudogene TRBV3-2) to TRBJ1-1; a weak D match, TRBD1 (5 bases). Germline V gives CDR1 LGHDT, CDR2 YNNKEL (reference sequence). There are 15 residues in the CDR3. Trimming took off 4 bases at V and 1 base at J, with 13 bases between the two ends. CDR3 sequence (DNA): TGTGCCAGCAGCCCCAGGATAGGGGCGAACACTGAAGCTTTCTTT. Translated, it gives CASSPRIGANTEAFF.

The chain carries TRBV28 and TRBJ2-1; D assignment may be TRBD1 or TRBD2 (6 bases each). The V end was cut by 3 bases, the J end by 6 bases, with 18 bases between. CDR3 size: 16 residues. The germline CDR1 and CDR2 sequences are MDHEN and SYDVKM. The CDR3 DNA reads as TGTGCCAGCAGTTTGGGTTGGGGGGACACTTTCAATGAGCAGTTCTTC. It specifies CASSLGWGDTFNEQFF.

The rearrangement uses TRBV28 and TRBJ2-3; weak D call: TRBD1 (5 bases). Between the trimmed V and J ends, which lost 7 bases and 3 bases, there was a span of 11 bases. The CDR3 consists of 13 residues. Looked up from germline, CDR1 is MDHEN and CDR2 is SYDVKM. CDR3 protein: CASTLPGTDTQYF. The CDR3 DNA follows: TGTGCCAGCACCCTCCCAGGGACAGATACGCAGTATTTT. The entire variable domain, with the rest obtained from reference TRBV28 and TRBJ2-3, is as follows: DVKVTQSSRYLVKRTGEKVFLECVQDMDHENMFWYRQDPGLGLRLIYFSYDVKMKEKGDIPEGYSVSREKKERFSLILESASTNQTSMYLCASTLPGTDTQYFGPGTRLTVL.

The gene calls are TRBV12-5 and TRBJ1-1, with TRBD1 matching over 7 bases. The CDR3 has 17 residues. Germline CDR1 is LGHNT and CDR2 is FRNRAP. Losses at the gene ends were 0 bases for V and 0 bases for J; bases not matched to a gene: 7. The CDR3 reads CASGLVVDRSMNTEAFF. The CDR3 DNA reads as TGTGCTAGTGGTTTGGTGGTGGACAGGAGCATGAACACTGAAGCTTTCTTT. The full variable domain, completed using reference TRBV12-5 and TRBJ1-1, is DARVTQTPRHKVTEMGQEVTMRCQPILGHNTVFWYRQTMMQGLELLAYFRNRAPLDDSGMPKDRFSAEMPDATLATLKIQPSEPRDSAVYFCASGLVVDRSMNTEAFFGQGTRLTVV.

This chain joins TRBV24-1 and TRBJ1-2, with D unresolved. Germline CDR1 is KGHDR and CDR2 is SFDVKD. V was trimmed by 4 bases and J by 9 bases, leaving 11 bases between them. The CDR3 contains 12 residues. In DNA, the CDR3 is TGTGCCACCAGTGAAAACTCAAAGAGCTACACCTTC. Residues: CATSENSKSYTF.

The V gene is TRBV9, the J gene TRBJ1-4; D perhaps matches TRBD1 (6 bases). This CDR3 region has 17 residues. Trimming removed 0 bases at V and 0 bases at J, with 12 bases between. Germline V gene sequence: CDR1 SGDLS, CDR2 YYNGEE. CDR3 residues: CASSVGAGAATNEKLFF. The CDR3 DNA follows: TGTGCCAGCAGCGTAGGAGCAGGGGCCGCAACTAATGAAAAACTGTTTTTT.

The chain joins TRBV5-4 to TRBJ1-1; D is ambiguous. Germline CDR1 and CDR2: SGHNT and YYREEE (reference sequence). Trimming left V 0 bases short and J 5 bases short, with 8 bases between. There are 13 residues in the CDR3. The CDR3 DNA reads TGTGCCAGCAGCTTGGACATTATAACTGAAGCTTTCTTT. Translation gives CASSLDIITEAFF.